One sample yielded the 26 T cell receptor beta chains listed below, sequenced in a study of T cells of healthy individuals. TCRdb reanalysed the 5' RACE reads using MiXCR and keeps one entry per CDR3 protein. The table lists about 96,000 distinct CDR3 sequences, approximately 15% of them singletons. These receptors were collected from a human donor in good health.

This clonotype was observed a single time. The V and J genes are TRBV6-6 and TRBJ2-7, with 8 bases identical to TRBD1. Germline lookup yields CDR1 MNHNY and CDR2 SVGAGI (reference sequence). V gave up 6 bases and J gave up 0 bases; unmatched junction bases: 4. The CDR3 totals 14 residues. CDR3 residues: CASSRQGYSYEQYF. CDR3 nucleotides: TGTGCCAGCAGCCGACAGGGGTACTCCTACGAGCAGTACTTC.

This clonotype was seen just once. The junction and the germline gene differ at one end; a read error may be behind it. The V and J genes are TRBV24-1 and TRBJ2-5; 7 nucleotides line up with TRBD1. CDR1 is KGHDR, CDR2 SFDVKD, per germline. This CDR3 has 13 residues. CDR3 DNA sequence: TGTACCACCAGTCGAGACAGGGTGGAGACCCAGTACTTC. This translates into CTTSRDRVETQYF.

This clonotype was found many times. J is TRBJ1-6 and V is TRBV27; tentatively, D is TRBD1 (5 bases). CDR1 MNHEY and CDR2 SMNVEV come from the germline V gene (reference sequence). The CDR3 is 15 amino acids. Deletions cut 3 bases from V and 8 bases from J, with 14 bases between. The CDR3: CASSFRGRVYSPLHF. CDR3 sequence (DNA): TGTGCCAGCAGTTTTCGAGGCAGGGTGTATTCACCCCTCCACTTT.

This clonotype was observed once. The V and J genes are TRBV14 and TRBJ2-7; D remains unclear. V was trimmed by 4 bases and J by 0 bases, leaving 7 bases between them. This CDR3 spans 13 amino acids. In germline, CDR1 is SGHDN, CDR2 FVKESK. CDR3 nucleotides: TGTGCCAGCAGCCTTGCGGTCTCCTACGAGCAGTACTTC. Its translation is CASSLAVSYEQYF.

The table lists this clonotype with a few counts. The CDR3, as DNA: TGTGCCTGGAGTGTCGGAGCGGGGGTCACAGATACGCAGTATTTT. As protein: CAWSVGAGVTDTQYF. The chain couples TRBV30 to TRBJ2-3; 8 bases fit TRBD2. The CDR3 is 15 amino acids. CDR1 is GTSNPN, CDR2 SVGIG, per germline (reference sequence). The ends lost 0 bases at V and 2 bases at J; junction bases unmatched: 4.

Ten or more counts support this clonotype. V usage is TRBV7-8 and J usage is TRBJ2-1, with 7 positions matching TRBD2. V shed 2 bases and J 3 bases; nucleotides not matched to a gene: 4. Germline CDR1 and CDR2: SGHVS and FQNEAQ. The CDR3 runs to 15 residues. This CDR3 is CASSLRTGGYNEQFF. CDR3 sequence (DNA): TGTGCCAGCAGCTTAAGGACGGGGGGCTACAATGAGCAGTTCTTC.

This clonotype has a handful of counts. The chain carries TRBV10-2 and TRBJ2-2; 7 bases match TRBD1. Germline trimming cut 11 bases from V and 4 bases from J; bases unmatched to any gene: 7. The CDR3 has 13 amino acids. Germline CDR1 WSHSY, CDR2 SAAADI. CDR3 region: CACTGDSTGELFF. For the CDR3, the DNA is TGCGCCTGTACAGGGGATAGCACCGGGGAGCTGTTTTTT.

This clonotype showed up just a few times. V is TRBV6-5 and J is TRBJ2-2; D unclear. From germline, CDR1 is MNHEY and CDR2 SVGAGI. V dropped 5 bases and J dropped 6 bases, with 13 bases sitting between them. This CDR3 contains 14 residues. CDR3 amino acids: CASSRSKTPGELFF. As DNA, the CDR3 is TGTGCCAGCAGTCGATCAAAGACTCCCGGGGAGCTGTTTTTT.

This clonotype was found many times. The junction departs from germline at one end; a sequencing error may be responsible. The V gene is TRBV12-3 or TRBV12-4, the J gene TRBJ2-7; 9 nucleotides agree with TRBD2. There are 14 residues in the CDR3. The DNA for the CDR3 is TGTGCCAGCAGTCTAGCGGGGCGTTCCTACGAGCAGTACTTC. Residues: CASSLAGRSYEQYF.

This clonotype showed up many times. The V call is TRBV18, the J call TRBJ2-1, with TRBD2 matching 9 bases. Trimming cost V 3 bases and J 3 bases; bases outside gene matches: 12. The length of the CDR3 is 18 residues. Germline lookup yields CDR1 KGHSH and CDR2 LQKENI. CDR3 in amino acids: CASSPNGLAGSLYNEQFF. CDR3 nucleotide sequence: TGTGCCAGCTCACCGAATGGTCTAGCGGGGTCTCTCTACAATGAGCAGTTCTTC.

The chain couples TRBV27 to TRBJ1-3; no definite D call. This CDR3 is 14 amino acids long. Germline CDR1 is MNHEY and CDR2 is SMNVEV (reference sequence). V dropped 2 bases and J dropped 1 base, with 6 bases sitting between them. The CDR3 is CASSLRPSGNTIYF. In nucleotides, the CDR3 is TGTGCCAGCAGTTTACGCCCTTCTGGAAACACCATATATTTT.

CDR3 residues: CASSLTTGGYNEQFF. The CDR3 DNA reads TGTGCCAGCAGCTTGACGACAGGGGGCTACAATGAGCAGTTCTTC. V usage is TRBV5-5 and J usage is TRBJ2-1, with 9 bases aligning to TRBD1. V lost 1 base to trimming and J lost 3 bases; unmatched junction nucleotides: 2. Germline V lookup: CDR1 SGHKS, CDR2 YYEKEE (reference sequence). The CDR3 loop spans 15 amino acids.

This clonotype showed up many times. This sequence joins TRBV20-1 and TRBJ2-7; 10 nucleotides agree with TRBD2. The V and J ends lost 6 bases and 8 bases, in that order; junction bases with no gene match: 10. The CDR3 totals 13 residues. CDR1 and CDR2 from the germline V gene are DFQATT and SNEGSKA (reference sequence). The CDR3, as DNA: TGCAGTGCCACTAGCGGGGAGCTCCCGAAGCAGTACTTC. It translates to CSATSGELPKQYF.

This clonotype was counted between two and nine times. The rearrangement joins TRBV6-2 or TRBV6-3 to TRBJ2-1; D is possibly TRBD2 (5 bases). This CDR3 has 11 residues. The germline V gene encodes CDR1 MNHEY and CDR2 SVGEGT. V dropped 7 bases and J dropped 11 bases, with 12 bases sitting between them. The CDR3 DNA is TGTGCCAGCAATAGAGGGATAAAGCAGTTCTTC. Protein: CASNRGIKQFF.

This rearrangement joins TRBV7-9 to TRBJ2-2, with D tentatively TRBD2 (6 bases). The V end was cut by 7 bases, the J end by 4 bases, with 13 bases between. The CDR3 runs to 14 residues. The V gene's germline CDR1 is SEHNR and CDR2 FQNEAQ (reference sequence). The CDR3 coding sequence is TGTGCCAGCATTATCGGGCGGGGCACCGGGGAGCTGTTTTTT. Translated: CASIIGRGTGELFF.

The chain carries TRBV20-1 and TRBJ1-5; weak D call: TRBD1 (6 bases). Trimming left V 4 bases short and J 3 bases short, with 16 bases between. This CDR3 has 15 amino acids. The germline V gene has CDR1 DFQATT and CDR2 SNEGSKA (reference sequence). The CDR3 is CSATPSNRDNQPQHF. In nucleotides, the CDR3 is TGCAGTGCTACCCCCTCCAACAGGGACAATCAGCCCCAGCATTTT.

The CDR3 protein is CASSRGGAPNNQPQHF. The CDR3 coding sequence is TGTGCCAGCAGCAGGGGCGGGGCGCCGAACAATCAGCCCCAGCATTTT. J is TRBJ1-5 and V is TRBV7-9, with TRBD1 as a possible D gene (5 bases). CDR1 is SEHNR and CDR2 is FQNEAQ in the germline V gene (reference sequence). Deletions cut 5 bases from V and 3 bases from J, with 17 bases between. The length of the CDR3 is 16 residues.

This rearrangement joins TRBV6-1 to TRBJ2-7; D is unclear. V was cut by 7 bases and J by 3 bases, with 22 bases left in between. The V gene's germline CDR1 is MNHNS and CDR2 SASEGT. CDR3 size: 16 residues. CDR3 nucleotides: TGTGCCAGCATAAATAGGCTGGAAACGCTGAACTACGAGCAGTACTTC. It translates to CASINRLETLNYEQYF.

The sample holds a few counts of this clonotype. The rearrangement links TRBV4-1 to TRBJ2-7; TRBD1 might be the D (6 bases). The CDR3 has 14 amino acids. Trimming removed 2 bases at V and 4 bases at J, with 12 bases between. Germline CDR1 is MGHRA and CDR2 is YSYEKL. Here the CDR3 DNA reads TGCGCCAGCAGCCAAAGGGGGATTGGATACGAGCAGTACTTC. Residues: CASSQRGIGYEQYF.

CDR3 sequence (DNA): TGCAGTGCTAGAGGACAGGGGGACTACAATGAGCAGTTCTTC. This translates into CSARGQGDYNEQFF. The genes are TRBV20-1 and TRBJ2-1, with 9 positions matching TRBD1. Unmatched junction bases numbered 1, after V lost 1 base and J lost 3 bases. The germline V gene has CDR1 DFQATT and CDR2 SNEGSKA (reference sequence). The length of the CDR3 is 14 residues.

This sequence joins TRBV12-3 or TRBV12-4 and TRBJ1-2, with D perhaps matching TRBD1 (6 bases). V was shortened by 8 bases and J by 7 bases, with 17 bases between the two germline ends. This CDR3 is built from 13 residues. This CDR3 is CASEMGGAGGYTF. In DNA, the CDR3 is TGTGCCAGCGAAATGGGGGGGGCTGGTGGCTACACCTTC.

This clonotype was observed a few times. V is TRBV4-3 and J is TRBJ1-6; D is unclear. In germline, CDR1 is LGHNA, CDR2 YSLEER. The V end lost 0 bases, the J end lost 3 bases, and 9 bases lay between the germline ends. CDR3 length: 16 amino acids. CDR3: CASSQDLQVYNSPLHF. The CDR3 DNA follows: TGCGCCAGCAGCCAAGATCTCCAGGTCTATAATTCACCCCTCCACTTT.

The J gene is TRBJ1-4, the V gene TRBV7-9, with D unclear. The CDR3 has 14 amino acids. Germline-derived CDR1 and CDR2 are SEHNR and FQNEAQ (reference sequence). V lost 4 bases, J lost 10 bases, and 16 bases lay in between. CDR3 coding DNA: TGTGCCAGCAGCTCAACGACGGAAGGCGGAAAACTGTTTTTT. It translates to CASSSTTEGGKLFF.

This clonotype was counted ten times or more. V usage is TRBV9 and J usage is TRBJ2-3; D ambiguous. This CDR3 has 13 residues. The V gene's germline CDR1 is SGDLS and CDR2 YYNGEE. Between the trimmed V and J ends, which lost 0 bases and 5 bases, there was a span of 7 bases. The DNA of the CDR3 is TGTGCCAGCAGCGTAGTCCCAGTAGATACGCAGTATTTT. It yields the protein CASSVVPVDTQYF.

In this sample, this clonotype turned up a few times. The chain is built from TRBV7-2 and TRBJ2-7, with 8 bases fitting TRBD1. The trim removed 5 bases at V and 3 bases at J, leaving 9 bases unmatched. Germline values: CDR1 SGHTA, CDR2 FQGNSA. The CDR3 contains 15 residues. The CDR3 region is CASSLGQGFYYEQYF. The DNA of the CDR3 is TGTGCCAGCAGCCTAGGACAGGGTTTTTACTACGAGCAGTACTTC.

This clonotype occurred a few times. This chain uses TRBV19 with TRBJ2-2; D is possibly TRBD1 (5 bases). Between the trimmed V and J ends, which lost 2 bases and 5 bases, there was a span of 9 bases. The CDR3 spans 14 residues. Germline-derived CDR1 and CDR2 are LNHDA and SQIVND (reference sequence). In DNA, the CDR3 is TGTGCCAGTAGTATATTAGGGGATACCGGGGAGCTGTTTTTT. It translates to CASSILGDTGELFF.